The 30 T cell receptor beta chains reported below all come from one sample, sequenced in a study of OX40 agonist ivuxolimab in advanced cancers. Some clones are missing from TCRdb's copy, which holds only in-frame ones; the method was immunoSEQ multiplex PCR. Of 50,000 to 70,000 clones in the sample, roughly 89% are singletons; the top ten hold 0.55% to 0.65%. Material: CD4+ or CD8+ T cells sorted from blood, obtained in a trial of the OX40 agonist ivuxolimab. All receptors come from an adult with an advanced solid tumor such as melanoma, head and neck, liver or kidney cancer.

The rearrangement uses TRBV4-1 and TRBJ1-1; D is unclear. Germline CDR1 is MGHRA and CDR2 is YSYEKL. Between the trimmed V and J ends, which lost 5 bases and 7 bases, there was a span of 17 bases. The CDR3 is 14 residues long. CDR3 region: CASSRFFGRVEAFF. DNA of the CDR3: TGCGCCAGCAGCAGATTTTTCGGACGAGTTGAAGCTTTCTTT.

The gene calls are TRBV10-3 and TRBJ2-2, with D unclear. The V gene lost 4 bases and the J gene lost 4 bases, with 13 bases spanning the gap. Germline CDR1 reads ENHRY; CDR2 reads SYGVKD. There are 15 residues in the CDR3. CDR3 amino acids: CAISVTLGSTGELFF. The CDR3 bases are TGTGCCATCAGTGTCACCCTGGGATCCACCGGGGAGCTGTTTTTT.

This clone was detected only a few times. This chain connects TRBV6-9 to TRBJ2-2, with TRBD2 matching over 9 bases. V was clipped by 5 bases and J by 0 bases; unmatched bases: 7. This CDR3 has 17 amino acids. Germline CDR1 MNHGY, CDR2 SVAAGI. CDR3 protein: CASSPGGGVANTGELFF. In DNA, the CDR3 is TGTGCCAGCAGTCCAGGCGGGGGGGTCGCGAACACCGGGGAGCTGTTTTTT.

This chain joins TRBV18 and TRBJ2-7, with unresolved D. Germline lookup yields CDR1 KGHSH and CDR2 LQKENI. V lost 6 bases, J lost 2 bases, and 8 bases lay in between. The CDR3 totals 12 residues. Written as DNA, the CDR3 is TGTGCCAGCTCGCACGGCACCTACGAGCAGTACTTC. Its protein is CASSHGTYEQYF.

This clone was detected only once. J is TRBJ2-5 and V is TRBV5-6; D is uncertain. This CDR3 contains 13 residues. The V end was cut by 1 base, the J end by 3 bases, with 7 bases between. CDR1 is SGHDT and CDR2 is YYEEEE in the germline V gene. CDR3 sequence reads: CASSLPSKETQYF. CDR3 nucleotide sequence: TGTGCCAGCAGCTTGCCTAGTAAAGAGACCCAGTACTTC.

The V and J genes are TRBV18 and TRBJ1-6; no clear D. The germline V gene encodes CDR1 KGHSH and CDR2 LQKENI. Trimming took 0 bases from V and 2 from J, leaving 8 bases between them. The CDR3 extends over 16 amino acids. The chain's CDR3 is CASSPPGLPYNSPLHF. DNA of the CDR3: TGTGCCAGCTCACCACCGGGGTTGCCCTATAATTCACCCCTCCACTTT.

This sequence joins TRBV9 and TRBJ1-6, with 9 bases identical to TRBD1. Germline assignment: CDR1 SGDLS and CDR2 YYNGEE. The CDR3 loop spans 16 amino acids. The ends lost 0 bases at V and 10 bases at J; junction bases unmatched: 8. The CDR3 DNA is TGTGCCAGCAGCGTAGTCCCGACAGGGGGTGGATCACCCCTCCACTTT. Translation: CASSVVPTGGGSPLHF.

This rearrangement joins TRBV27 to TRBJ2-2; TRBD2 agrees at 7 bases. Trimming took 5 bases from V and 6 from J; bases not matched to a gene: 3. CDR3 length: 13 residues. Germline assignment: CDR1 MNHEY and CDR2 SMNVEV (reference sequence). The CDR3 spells CASSHRGAGELFF. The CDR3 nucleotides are TGTGCCAGCAGTCACCGGGGGGCCGGGGAGCTGTTTTTT.

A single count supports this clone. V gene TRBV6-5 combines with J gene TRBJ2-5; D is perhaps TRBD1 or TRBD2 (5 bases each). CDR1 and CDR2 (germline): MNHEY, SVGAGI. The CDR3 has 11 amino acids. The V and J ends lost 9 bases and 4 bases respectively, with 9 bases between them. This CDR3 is CASERGETQYF. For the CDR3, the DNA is TGTGCCAGTGAGAGGGGAGAGACCCAGTACTTC.

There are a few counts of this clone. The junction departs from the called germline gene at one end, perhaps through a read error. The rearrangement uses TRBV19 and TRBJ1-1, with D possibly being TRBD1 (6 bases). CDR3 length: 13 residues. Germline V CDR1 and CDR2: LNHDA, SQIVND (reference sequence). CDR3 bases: TGTGCCAGTAGTGCAGGGGTGAAAACTGAAGCTTTCTTT. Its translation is CASSAGVKTEAFF.

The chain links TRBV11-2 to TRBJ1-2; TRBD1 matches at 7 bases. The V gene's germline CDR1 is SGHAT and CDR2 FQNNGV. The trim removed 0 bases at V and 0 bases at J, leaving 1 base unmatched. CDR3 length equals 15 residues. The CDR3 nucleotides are TGTGCCAGCAGCTTAGATGGGACAGCTAACTATGGCTACACCTTC. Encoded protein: CASSLDGTANYGYTF.

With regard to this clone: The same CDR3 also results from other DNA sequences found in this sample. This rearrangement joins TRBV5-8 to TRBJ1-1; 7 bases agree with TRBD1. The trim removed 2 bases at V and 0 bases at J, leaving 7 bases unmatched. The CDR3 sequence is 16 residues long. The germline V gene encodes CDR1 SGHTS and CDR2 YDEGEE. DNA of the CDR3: TGTGCCAGCAGCTTTTACAGGGGAAGCATGAACACTGAAGCTTTCTTT. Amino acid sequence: CASSFYRGSMNTEAFF.

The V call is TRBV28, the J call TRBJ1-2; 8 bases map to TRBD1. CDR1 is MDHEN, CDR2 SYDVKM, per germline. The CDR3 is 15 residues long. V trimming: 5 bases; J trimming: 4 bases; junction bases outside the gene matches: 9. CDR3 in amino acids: CASSAPTGVGYGYTF. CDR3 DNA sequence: TGTGCCAGCAGTGCTCCGACAGGGGTAGGCTATGGCTACACCTTC.

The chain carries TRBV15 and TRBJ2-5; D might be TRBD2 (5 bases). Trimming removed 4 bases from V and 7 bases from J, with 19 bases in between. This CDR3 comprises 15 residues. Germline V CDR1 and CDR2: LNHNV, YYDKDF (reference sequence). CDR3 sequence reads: CATSTVPPSMGTQYF. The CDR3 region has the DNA TGTGCCACCAGCACCGTACCCCCTAGCATGGGGACCCAGTACTTC.

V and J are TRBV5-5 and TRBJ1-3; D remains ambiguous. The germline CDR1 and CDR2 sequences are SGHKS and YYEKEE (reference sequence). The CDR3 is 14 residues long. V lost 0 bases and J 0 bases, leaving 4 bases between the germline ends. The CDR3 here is CASSLEFSGNTIYF. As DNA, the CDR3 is TGTGCCAGCAGCTTGGAGTTCTCTGGAAACACCATATATTTT.

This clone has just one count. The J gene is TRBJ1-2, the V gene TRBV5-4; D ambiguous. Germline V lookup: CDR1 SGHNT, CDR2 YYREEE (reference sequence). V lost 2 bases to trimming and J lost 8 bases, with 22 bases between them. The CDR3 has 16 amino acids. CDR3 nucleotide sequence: TGTGCCAGCAGCTTAGTAGCGTCCGGGGTATATGGAGGCTACACCTTC. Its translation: CASSLVASGVYGGYTF.

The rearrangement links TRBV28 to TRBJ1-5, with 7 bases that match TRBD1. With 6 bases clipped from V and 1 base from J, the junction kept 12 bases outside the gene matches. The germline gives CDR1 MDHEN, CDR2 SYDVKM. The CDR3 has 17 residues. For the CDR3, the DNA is TGTGCCAGCAGGAGGATCCGACAGGGTCGGAGCAATCAGCCCCAGCATTTT. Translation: CASRRIRQGRSNQPQHF.

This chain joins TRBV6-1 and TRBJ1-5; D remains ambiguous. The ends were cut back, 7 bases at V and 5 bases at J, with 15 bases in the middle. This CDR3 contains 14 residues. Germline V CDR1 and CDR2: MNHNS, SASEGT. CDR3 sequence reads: CASTSPERDQPQHF. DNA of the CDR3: TGTGCCAGCACATCGCCGGAGAGGGATCAGCCCCAGCATTTT.

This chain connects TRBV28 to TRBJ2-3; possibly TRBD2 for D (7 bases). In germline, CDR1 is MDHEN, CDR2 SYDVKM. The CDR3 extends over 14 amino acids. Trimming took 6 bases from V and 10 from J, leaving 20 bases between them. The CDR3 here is CASRGRDRGRSQYF. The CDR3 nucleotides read TGTGCCAGCAGGGGGAGGGACCGGGGGCGCTCGCAGTATTTT. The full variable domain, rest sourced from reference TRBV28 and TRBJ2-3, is DVKVTQSSRYLVKRTGEKVFLECVQDMDHENMFWYRQDPGLGLRLIYFSYDVKMKEKGDIPEGYSVSREKKERFSLILESASTNQTSMYLCASRGRDRGRSQYFGPGTRLTVL.

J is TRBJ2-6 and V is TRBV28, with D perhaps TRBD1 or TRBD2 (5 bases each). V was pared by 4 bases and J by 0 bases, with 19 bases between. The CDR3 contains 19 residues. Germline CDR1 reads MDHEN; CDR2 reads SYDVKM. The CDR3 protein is CASSYPPGQRDSGANVLTF. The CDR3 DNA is TGTGCCAGCAGTTACCCTCCGGGGCAGAGAGACTCTGGGGCCAACGTCCTGACTTTC.

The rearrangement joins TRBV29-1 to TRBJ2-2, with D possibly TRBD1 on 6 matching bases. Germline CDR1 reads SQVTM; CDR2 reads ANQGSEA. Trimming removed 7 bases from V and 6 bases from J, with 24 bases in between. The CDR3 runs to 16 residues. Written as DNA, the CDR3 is TGCAGCGGTCAAGGGCAGTCAGGGGACACCGCCGGGGAGCTGTTTTTT. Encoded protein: CSGQGQSGDTAGELFF.

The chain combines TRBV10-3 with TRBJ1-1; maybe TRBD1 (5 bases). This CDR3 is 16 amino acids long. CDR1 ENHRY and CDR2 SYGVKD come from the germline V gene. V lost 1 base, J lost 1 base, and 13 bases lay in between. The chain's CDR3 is CAISEFQGFKNTEAFF. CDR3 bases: TGTGCCATCAGTGAGTTTCAGGGTTTCAAGAACACTGAAGCTTTCTTT.

The CDR3 here is CAISEGGVYGYTF. Here the CDR3 DNA reads TGTGCCATCAGTGAGGGAGGTGTCTATGGCTACACCTTC. J is TRBJ1-2 and V is TRBV10-3; D call uncertain. The germline V and J ends were trimmed by 2 bases and 4 bases, with 8 bases remaining between them. This CDR3 has 13 amino acids. The V gene's germline CDR1 is ENHRY and CDR2 SYGVKD.

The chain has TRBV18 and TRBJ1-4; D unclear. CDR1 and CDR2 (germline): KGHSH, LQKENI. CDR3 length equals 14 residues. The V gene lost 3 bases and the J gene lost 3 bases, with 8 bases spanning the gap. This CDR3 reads CASSPEFANEKLFF. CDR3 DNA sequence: TGTGCCAGCTCACCCGAATTCGCTAATGAAAAACTGTTTTTT.

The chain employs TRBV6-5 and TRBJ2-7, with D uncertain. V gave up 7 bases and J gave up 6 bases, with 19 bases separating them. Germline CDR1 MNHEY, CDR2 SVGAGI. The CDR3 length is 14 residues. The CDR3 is CASTPRGPGREQYF. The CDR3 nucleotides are TGTGCCAGCACCCCTCGAGGCCCGGGTCGCGAGCAGTACTTC.

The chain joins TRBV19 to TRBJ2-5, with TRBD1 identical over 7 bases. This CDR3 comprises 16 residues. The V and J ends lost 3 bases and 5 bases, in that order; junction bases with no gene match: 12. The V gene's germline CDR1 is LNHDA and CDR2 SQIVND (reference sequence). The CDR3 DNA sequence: TGTGCCAGTAGTATCTACAAGGGGGCCCCAACGGAGACCCAGTACTTC. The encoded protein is CASSIYKGAPTETQYF.

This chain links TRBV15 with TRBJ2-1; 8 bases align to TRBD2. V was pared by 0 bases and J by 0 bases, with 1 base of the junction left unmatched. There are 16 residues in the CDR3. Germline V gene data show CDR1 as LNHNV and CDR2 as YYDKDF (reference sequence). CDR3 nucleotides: TGTGCCACCAGCAGAGAAAGCGGGAGCTCCTACAATGAGCAGTTCTTC. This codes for CATSRESGSSYNEQFF.

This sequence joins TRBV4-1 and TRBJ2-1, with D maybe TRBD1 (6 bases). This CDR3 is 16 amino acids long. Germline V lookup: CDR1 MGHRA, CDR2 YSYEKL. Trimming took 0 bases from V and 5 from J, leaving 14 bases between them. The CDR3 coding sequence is TGCGCCAGCAGCCAAGATCCAGGGACAATGGACAATGAGCAGTTCTTC. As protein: CASSQDPGTMDNEQFF.

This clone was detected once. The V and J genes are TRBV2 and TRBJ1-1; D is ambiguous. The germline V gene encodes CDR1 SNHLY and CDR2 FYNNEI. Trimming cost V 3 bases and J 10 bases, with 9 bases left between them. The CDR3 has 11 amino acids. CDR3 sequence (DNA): TGTGCCAGCAGTGAGGCCGTTACAGCTTTCTTT. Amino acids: CASSEAVTAFF.

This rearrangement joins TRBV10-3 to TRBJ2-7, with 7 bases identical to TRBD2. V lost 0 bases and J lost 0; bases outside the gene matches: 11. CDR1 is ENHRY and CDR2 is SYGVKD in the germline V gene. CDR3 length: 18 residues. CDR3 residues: CAISESGLRGIFSYEQYF. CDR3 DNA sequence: TGTGCCATCAGTGAGTCGGGCTTGCGGGGGATCTTCTCCTACGAGCAGTACTTC.